The rows below give T cell receptor beta chains drawn from one sample of a study of blood T cell repertoires in COVID-19. Sequenced by immunoSEQ multiplex PCR; TCRdb stores in-frame clones only, minus some. Of around 400,000 clones listed, around 87% are singletons. The sequenced sample was peripheral blood. Receptors originate from a woman younger than 45 with COVID-19, enrolled during active disease. Each CDR3 is given with its conserved first and last residue. D genes are given only for firm matches. Part of the rows lack a size; the others show once, few, many or a class for expanded clones.

J,V,D,size,CDR3,DNA
TRBJ2-7,TRBV5-1,TRBD1,.,CASWDRGFEQYF,TGCGCCAGTTGGGACAGGGGTTTTGAGCAGTACTTC
TRBJ1-2,TRBV7-9,.,.,CASSLTVEGYTF,TGTGCCAGCAGCTTAACAGTCGAGGGCTACACCTTC
TRBJ1-4,TRBV6-1,TRBD1,.,CASSEPGGTNEKLFF,TGTGCCAGCAGTGAACCAGGGGGAACTAATGAAAAACTGTTTTTT
TRBJ2-2,TRBV10-3,.,.,CAISEAARGTGELFF,TGTGCCATCAGTGAGGCGGCTAGAGGGACCGGGGAGCTGTTTTTT
TRBJ2-1,TRBV28,TRBD2,.,CASRRSRSGGEFF,TGTGCCAGCAGACGGTCCCGTAGCGGGGGGGAGTTCTTC
TRBJ2-4,TRBV7-8,TRBD2,.,CASSLGLAGLAKNIQYF,TGTGCCAGCAGCCTGGGACTAGCGGGACTCGCCAAAAACATTCAGTACTTC
TRBJ2-1,TRBV18,.,.,CASSPRVASNEQFF,TGTGCCAGCTCACCACGGGTAGCGTCCAATGAGCAGTTCTTC
TRBJ1-5,TRBV28,TRBD1,.,CASSDRGGQPQHF,TGTGCCAGCAGTGACAGGGGAGGACAGCCCCAGCATTTT
TRBJ2-5,TRBV20-1,TRBD1,.,CSAEQGETQYF,TGCAGTGCCGAACAGGGGGAGACCCAGTACTTC
TRBJ1-1,TRBV30,TRBD1,once,CAWSQAGGFRPTEAFF,TGTGCCTGGAGTCAGGCAGGGGGCTTTCGTCCCACTGAAGCTTTCTTT
TRBJ1-5,TRBV6-1,.,.,CASSEVDISNQPQHF,TGTGCCAGCAGTGAAGTGGACATAAGCAATCAGCCCCAGCATTTT
TRBJ1-4,TRBV7-6,.,.,CASSWSGDGSSNEKLFF,TGTGCCAGCAGCTGGAGCGGGGACGGGAGCTCTAATGAAAAACTGTTTTTT
TRBJ2-7,TRBV7-2,TRBD2,.,CASSPGGVGLYEQYF,TGTGCCAGCAGCCCCGGGGGGGTCGGGTTATACGAGCAGTACTTC
TRBJ2-2,TRBV6-4,.,once,CASSATAAGELFF,TGTGCCAGCAGTGCCACCGCGGCCGGGGAGCTGTTTTTT
TRBJ2-7,TRBV23-1,.,once,CASDTGLYEQYF,TGCGCCAGCGACACGGGACTCTACGAGCAGTACTTC
TRBJ2-7,TRBV28,.,.,CASSLGGSYEQYF,TGTGCCAGCAGCCTCGGGGGCTCCTACGAGCAGTACTTC
TRBJ2-5,TRBV10-2,TRBD1,few,CASGRGFETQYF,TGCGCCAGCGGCAGGGGGTTTGAGACCCAGTACTTC
TRBJ2-5,TRBV18,TRBD2,.,CASSIGLAGGPETQYF,TGTGCCAGCTCAATCGGACTAGCGGGAGGGCCCGAGACCCAGTACTTC
TRBJ2-1,TRBV7-3,.,.,CASSPQGGEQFF,TGTGCCAGCAGCCCACAGGGTGGTGAGCAGTTCTTC
TRBJ2-5,TRBV19,TRBD2,.,CATGLASTGTQYF,TGTGCCACCGGACTAGCGTCAACGGGGACCCAGTACTTC